Below, one TCR beta chain is given with its context. The sample originates from a study of blood T cell repertoires in COVID-19. Study background: Samples of COVID-19 (acute and convalescent) were obtained from the United States, Italy and Spain. In each case, the material was cDNA or gDNA derived from T cells, B-cell-depleted T cells, or PBMCs.

During active infection, Seattle patients enrolled and were then monitored through disease. Produced via immunoSEQ multiplex PCR; TCRdb's table is partial and in-frame only. The sample shows 250,000 to 300,000 clones, 75% to 90% of them seen only once. This CDR3 is 14 amino acids long. CDR1 and CDR2 (germline): SGHRS, YFSETQ. Trimming removed 0 bases from V and 5 bases from J, with 11 bases in between. This clonotype was sampled from a woman in her 70s with COVID-19, enrolled during active disease. The rearrangement joins TRBV5-1 to TRBJ2-5; D is unresolved. Material for sequencing was peripheral blood. The CDR3 DNA is TGCGCCAGCAGCTTGGGGTCTTACGGGGAGACCCAGTACTTC. Amino acids: CASSLGSYGETQYF.